The 14 T cell receptor beta chains below all came from one sample that was sequenced in a study of response to subunit inactivated influenza vaccine. TCRdb analysed the RT-PCR reads with MiXCR anew, one entry per CDR3 protein. The sample shows approximately 500,000 distinct CDR3 sequences, roughly 23% of them seen only once. These sequences were also reported in another study, on T cells expressing NK-cell markers. From that paper: Beta-chain TCR cDNA was generated via 5'RACE template switching with UMIs.

Sequencing was performed on CD4+ T cells sorted from PBMCs, taken about 12 days after vaccination. The receptors here all came from a man aged 50 to 60 who received an inactivated influenza vaccine.

The chain is built from TRBV27 and TRBJ2-1, with a tentative D call TRBD2 (6 bases). The length of the CDR3 is 16 residues. V dropped 2 bases and J dropped 1 base, with 12 bases sitting between them. Germline V lookup: CDR1 MNHEY, CDR2 SMNVEV (reference sequence). The CDR3 region is CASSLIGGKSYNEQFF. DNA of the CDR3: TGTGCCAGCAGTTTAATCGGCGGGAAGTCCTACAATGAGCAGTTCTTC.

This clonotype has more than one count but fewer than ten. The chain couples TRBV5-1 to TRBJ2-7; no definite D call. V was pared by 0 bases and J by 12 bases, with 19 bases between. Per the germline V gene, CDR1 is SGHRS and CDR2 is YFSETQ. This CDR3 has 14 residues. CDR3 amino acids: CASSLGQDASTGYF. In nucleotides, the CDR3 is TGCGCCAGCAGCTTGGGGCAGGACGCCTCAACGGGGTACTTC. The variable domain in full, completed from reference TRBV5-1 and TRBJ2-7, reads KAGVTQTPRYLIKTRGQQVTLSCSPISGHRSVSWYQQTPGQGLQFLFEYFSETQRNKGNFPGRFSGRQFSNSRSEMNVSTLELGDSALYLCASSLGQDASTGYFGPGTRLTVT.

This clonotype was observed at least ten times. The chain recombines TRBV7-2 with TRBJ2-6; weak D call: TRBD2 (5 bases). Looked up from germline, CDR1 is SGHTA and CDR2 is FQGNSA. The CDR3 runs 17 residues. Trimming pared 3 bases from V and 4 bases from J, leaving 16 bases between. The CDR3 region has the DNA TGTGCCAGCAGCTTGGGGTCGGGGTCAGGAGGGGCCAACGTCCTGACTTTC. This translates into CASSLGSGSGGANVLTF.

The chain joins TRBV19 to TRBJ1-3; D unresolved. Germline CDR1 reads LNHDA; CDR2 reads SQIVND (reference sequence). V was shortened by 1 base and J by 1 base, with 5 bases between the two germline ends. The CDR3 covers 14 residues. For the CDR3, the DNA is TGTGCCAGTAGTATAGCCCGGTCTGGAAACACCATATATTTT. As protein: CASSIARSGNTIYF.

This clonotype was seen many times. The CDR3 reads CASSSRPLETQYF. CDR3 nucleotide sequence: TGTGCCAGCAGTTCGAGGCCGTTAGAGACCCAGTACTTC. The chain couples TRBV6-5 to TRBJ2-5; D not resolved. This CDR3 comprises 13 residues. V was clipped by 4 bases and J by 4 bases, with 10 bases between them. Looked up from germline, CDR1 is MNHEY and CDR2 is SVGAGI.

This clonotype was detected a few times. This chain connects TRBV6-1 to TRBJ1-2, with D perhaps TRBD1 (6 bases). Germline assignment: CDR1 MNHNS and CDR2 SASEGT. With 7 bases removed from V and 9 bases from J, the gap between germline ends came to 21 bases. The CDR3 covers 14 residues. Here the CDR3 DNA reads TGTGCCAGCATCCCAAGGGAGGGGGGAACCCGCTACACCTTC. Its protein product is CASIPREGGTRYTF.

This chain uses TRBV10-3 with TRBJ2-2; D not certain. V shed 6 bases and J shed 0 bases, with 17 bases lying between them. This CDR3 has 17 amino acids. Germline CDR1 reads ENHRY; CDR2 reads SYGVKD. CDR3 coding DNA: TGTGCCATCAGGGAGCCGGGCCTACTTTCGAACACCGGGGAGCTGTTTTTT. Amino acids: CAIREPGLLSNTGELFF.

In this sample, this clonotype turned up a few times. This chain joins TRBV29-1 and TRBJ2-1, with 7 nucleotides matching TRBD1. From germline, CDR1 is SQVTM and CDR2 ANQGSEA. The CDR3 loop spans 14 amino acids. V dropped 5 bases and J dropped 4; count of bases not matched to a gene: 8. The CDR3 DNA reads TGCAGCGTTCCTCGGAGACAGGGATACAATGAGCAGTTCTTC. Protein: CSVPRRQGYNEQFF.

The chain employs TRBV28 and TRBJ2-3; 12 nucleotides line up with TRBD2. The CDR3 is made up of 15 amino acids. Trimming at V came to 7 bases and at J to 5 bases, leaving 7 bases not matched to a gene. Looked up from germline, CDR1 is MDHEN and CDR2 is SYDVKM. This CDR3 reads CASTKPGLAGDTQYF. CDR3 in DNA: TGTGCCAGCACCAAACCGGGACTAGCGGGAGATACGCAGTATTTT. The full variable domain, in which reference TRBV28 and TRBJ2-3 provide the parts outside the CDR3, is DVKVTQSSRYLVKRTGEKVFLECVQDMDHENMFWYRQDPGLGLRLIYFSYDVKMKEKGDIPEGYSVSREKKERFSLILESASTNQTSMYLCASTKPGLAGDTQYFGPGTRLTVL.

The chain employs TRBV7-2 and TRBJ2-2; D uncertain. The CDR3 is 14 residues long. Germline V gene data show CDR1 as SGHTA and CDR2 as FQGNSA. V was cut by 7 bases and J by 0 bases, with 9 bases left in between. The CDR3 loop is CASTIHANTGELFF. CDR3 bases: TGTGCCAGCACCATCCACGCGAACACCGGGGAGCTGTTTTTT. The variable domain in full, completed from reference TRBV7-2 and TRBJ2-2, reads GAGVSQSPSNKVTEKGKDVELRCDPISGHTALYWYRQSLGQGLEFLIYFQGNSAPDKSGLPSDRFSAERTGGSVSTLTIQRTQQEDSAVYLCASTIHANTGELFFGEGSRLTVL.

The chain joins TRBV7-2 to TRBJ1-2; the D gene is possibly TRBD1 (6 bases). The length of the CDR3 is 15 residues. Germline values: CDR1 SGHTA, CDR2 FQGNSA. With 1 base removed from V and 2 bases from J, the gap between germline ends came to 11 bases. The CDR3 loop is CASSLDGGRNYGYTF. CDR3 DNA: TGTGCCAGCAGCTTAGATGGGGGCAGGAACTATGGCTACACCTTC.

This clonotype has a handful of counts. The chain combines TRBV6-5 with TRBJ2-2, with D possibly TRBD1 on 5 matching bases. V lost 0 bases and J 5 bases, leaving 13 bases between the germline ends. CDR3 length: 16 amino acids. Looked up from germline, CDR1 is MNHEY and CDR2 is SVGAGI. The chain's CDR3 is CASSYSRQGGTGELFF. The CDR3 bases are TGTGCCAGCAGTTACTCGAGGCAGGGCGGTACCGGGGAGCTGTTTTTT.

This clonotype occurred a few times. The V call is TRBV9, the J call TRBJ1-6; the D is unclear. CDR1 is SGDLS and CDR2 is YYNGEE in the germline V gene. The germline V and J ends were trimmed by 4 bases and 2 bases, with 22 bases remaining between them. The CDR3 has 19 amino acids. The CDR3 reads CASSTKSVEGSAYNSPLHF. DNA of the CDR3: TGTGCCAGCAGCACAAAGTCCGTTGAAGGTAGCGCCTATAATTCACCCCTCCACTTT.

This clonotype was counted only a few times. The CDR3 nucleotides are TGCAGTGCTCTACAGGCAACTAATGAAAAACTGTTTTTT. Translation: CSALQATNEKLFF. The chain has TRBV20-1 and TRBJ1-4; weak D call: TRBD1 (5 bases). The V gene lost 5 bases and the J gene lost 0 bases, with 7 bases spanning the gap. The CDR3 sequence is 13 residues long. Germline V gives CDR1 DFQATT, CDR2 SNEGSKA (reference sequence).